The clone carrying this T cell receptor (beta chain) was counted a few times. The sample belongs to a study of blood T cell repertoires in COVID-19. Repertoires were generated with immunoSEQ multiplex PCR, while TCRdb's copy carries only in-frame clones and drops some. The sample holds around 130,000 clones, roughly 85% seen once. The germline V gene encodes CDR1 MGHRA and CDR2 YSYEKL. V shed 4 bases and J shed 3 bases, with 13 bases lying between them. This CDR3 spans 14 amino acids. The J gene is TRBJ2-7, the V gene TRBV4-1, with D tentatively TRBD1 (6 bases). Sequencing input: peripheral blood. The source of this sequence is a man aged 45-65 years with acute or convalescent COVID-19. CDR3 region: CASSPDRNSYEQYF. The CDR3 DNA reads as TGCGCCAGCAGCCCGGACAGAAACAGCTACGAGCAGTACTTC.